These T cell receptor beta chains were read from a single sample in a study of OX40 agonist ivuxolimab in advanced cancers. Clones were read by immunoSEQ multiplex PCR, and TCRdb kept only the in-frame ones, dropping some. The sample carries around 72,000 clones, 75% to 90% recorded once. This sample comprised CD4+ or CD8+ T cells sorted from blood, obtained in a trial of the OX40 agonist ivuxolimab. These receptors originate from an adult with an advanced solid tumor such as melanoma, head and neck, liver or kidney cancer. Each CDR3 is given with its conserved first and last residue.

CASITHYGTSGINEQFF,TRBV21-1
CASTLSRMGRNSPLHF,TRBV28
CASSLETGGLGTDTQYF,TRBV5-1
CASSPMEVNTEAFF,TRBV19
CATSRTGGINEQFF,TRBV15
CASSQDPGTGANVLTF,TRBV4-3
CASSLLGSNQPQHF,TRBV7-2
CASSFGGQGSDTQYF,TRBV7-3
CATTQLDRGDYNEQFF,TRBV15
CASRLSTGYNSPLHF,TRBV27
CASSYEDRSYEQYF,TRBV6-5
CASSLGLGIDTQYF,TRBV7-3
CASSYSVGTTEAFF,TRBV6-5
CASSPGRTDTQYF,TRBV27
CASSLGETGMEAFF,TRBV13
CASSTGGTSGYTDTQYF,TRBV11-3
CASSVVGRPSSDTQYF,TRBV9
CAWSVSTGQFF,TRBV30
CASSAGLEETQYF,TRBV2
CASSVYRGSAFF,TRBV5-6
CASSSPANSPLHF,TRBV6-5
CASSVDSRTRMFF,TRBV7-7
CAWSTLNTGELFF,TRBV30